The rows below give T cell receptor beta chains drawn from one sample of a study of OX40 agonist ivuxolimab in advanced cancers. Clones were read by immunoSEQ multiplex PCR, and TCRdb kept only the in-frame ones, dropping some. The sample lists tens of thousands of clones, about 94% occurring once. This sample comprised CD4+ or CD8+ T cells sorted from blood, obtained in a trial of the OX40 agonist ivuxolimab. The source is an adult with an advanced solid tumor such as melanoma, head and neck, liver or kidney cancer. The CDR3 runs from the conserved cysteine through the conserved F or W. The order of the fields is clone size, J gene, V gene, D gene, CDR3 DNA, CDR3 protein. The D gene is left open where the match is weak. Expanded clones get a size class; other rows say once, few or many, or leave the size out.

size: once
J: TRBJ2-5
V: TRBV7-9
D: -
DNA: TGTGCCAGCAGCTTAGTTAGGTTGGCAGACCAAGAGACCCAGTACTTC
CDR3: CASSLVRLADQETQYF

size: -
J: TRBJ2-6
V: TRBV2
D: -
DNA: TGTGCCAGCAGGGAAAGGAGCTCTGGGGCCAACGTCCTGACTTTC
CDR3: CASRERSSGANVLTF

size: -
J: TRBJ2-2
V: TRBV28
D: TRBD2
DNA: TGTGCCAGCAGTTTTAGCGGGATCGGGGGCGGGGAGCTGTTTTTT
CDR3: CASSFSGIGGGELFF

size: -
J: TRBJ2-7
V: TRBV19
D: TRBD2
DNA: TGTGCCAGTAGTATAGCCCTCCTAGCGGGAGGGCCCTACGAGCAGTACTTC
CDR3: CASSIALLAGGPYEQYF

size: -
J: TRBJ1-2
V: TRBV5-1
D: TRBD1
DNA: TGCGCCAGCAGCCGGGAAGGGGGCGCCGAGTTTGGCTACACCTTC
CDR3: CASSREGGAEFGYTF

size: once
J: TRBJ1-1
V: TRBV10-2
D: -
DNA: TGCGCCAGCAGTGCCGGACCCTCCTTAGAAGCTTTCTTT
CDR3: CASSAGPSLEAFF

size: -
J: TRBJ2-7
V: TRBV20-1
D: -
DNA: TGCAGTGCCCTTCTCTACGAGCAGTACTTC
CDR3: CSALLYEQYF

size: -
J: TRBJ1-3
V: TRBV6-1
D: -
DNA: TGTGCCAGCAGTGCGAGGGGAGGCGGAAACACCATATATTTT
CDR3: CASSARGGGNTIYF

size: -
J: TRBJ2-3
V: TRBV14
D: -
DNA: TGTGCCAGCAGCCAGCAACTAGTTAACCAAGATACGCAGTATTTT
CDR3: CASSQQLVNQDTQYF

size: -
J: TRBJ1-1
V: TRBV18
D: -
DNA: TGTGCCAGCTCACCACGTACGGGGGGAGACACTGAAGCTTTCTTT
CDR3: CASSPRTGGDTEAFF

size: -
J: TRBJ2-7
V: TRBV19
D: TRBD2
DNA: TGTGCCAGTAGGAGGTCTAGCGGGAGCTCCTACGAGCAGTACTTC
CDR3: CASRRSSGSSYEQYF

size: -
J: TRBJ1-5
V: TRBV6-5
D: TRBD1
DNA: TGTGCCAGCAGTTACAACGACAGGGCAAAGCCCCAGCATTTT
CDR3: CASSYNDRAKPQHF

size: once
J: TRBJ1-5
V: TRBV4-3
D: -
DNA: TGCGCCAGCAGCATAAGCATGGGCAATCAGCCCCAGCATTTT
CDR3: CASSISMGNQPQHF

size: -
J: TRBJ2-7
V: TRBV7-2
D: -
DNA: TGTGCCAGCAGCTTAGGGTCTGGGGCGACCTACGAGCAGTACTTC
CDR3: CASSLGSGATYEQYF

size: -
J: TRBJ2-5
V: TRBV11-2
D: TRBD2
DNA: TGTGCCAGCAGCCTTGGGACTAGCGGGAGGGCCCGTCAAGAGACCCAGTACTTC
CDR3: CASSLGTSGRARQETQYF

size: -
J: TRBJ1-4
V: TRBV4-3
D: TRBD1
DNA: TGCGCCAGCAGCCAAGATCATCAGGGGGCGGCTAATGAAAAACTGTTTTTT
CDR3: CASSQDHQGAANEKLFF

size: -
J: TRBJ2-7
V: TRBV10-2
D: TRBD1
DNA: TGCGCCAGCAGTGAGGGGACAGGGTCCTACGAGCAGTACTTC
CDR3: CASSEGTGSYEQYF

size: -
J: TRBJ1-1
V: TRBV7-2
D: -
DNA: TGTGCCAGCAGCTTAGATCCAGGGGCAGGGAGCACTGAAGCTTTCTTT
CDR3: CASSLDPGAGSTEAFF

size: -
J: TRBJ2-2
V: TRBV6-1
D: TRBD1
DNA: TGTGCCAGCATGGGACAGCCGAACACCGGGGAGCTGTTTTTT
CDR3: CASMGQPNTGELFF

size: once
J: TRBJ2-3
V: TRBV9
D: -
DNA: TGTGCCAGCAGCGTGGGACTCCAGGGTACGCAGTATTTT
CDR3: CASSVGLQGTQYF

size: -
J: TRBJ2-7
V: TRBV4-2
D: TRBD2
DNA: TGTGCCAGCAGCCGGACTAGCGGGAGCAACGAGCAGTACTTC
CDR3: CASSRTSGSNEQYF

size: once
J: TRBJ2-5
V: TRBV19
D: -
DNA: TGTGCCAGTAGGGATCGAGGGGGGGCAGAGACCCAGTACTTC
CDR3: CASRDRGGAETQYF

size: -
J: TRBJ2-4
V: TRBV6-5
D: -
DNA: TGTGCCAGCAGTTCTCTCGGGGACGGGAACATTCAGTACTTC
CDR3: CASSSLGDGNIQYF

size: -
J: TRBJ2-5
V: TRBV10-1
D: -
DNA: TGCGCCAGCAGTGAGTCGCGGCAGGGAGAGACCCAGTACTTC
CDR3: CASSESRQGETQYF

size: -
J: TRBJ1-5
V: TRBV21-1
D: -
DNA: TGTGCCAGCAGACACGCAACACCCAATCAGCCCCAGCATTTT
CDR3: CASRHATPNQPQHF

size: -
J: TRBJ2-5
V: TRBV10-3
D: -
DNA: TGTGCCATCAGTGAGCTACAGGGTGTGCAAGAGACCCAGTACTTC
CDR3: CAISELQGVQETQYF

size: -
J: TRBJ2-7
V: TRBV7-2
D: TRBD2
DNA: TGTGCCAGCAGCTTAAGTCCCCTAGCGGGAGCCCACGAGCAGTACTTC
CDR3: CASSLSPLAGAHEQYF

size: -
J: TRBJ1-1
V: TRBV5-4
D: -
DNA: TGTGCCAGCAGCTTGGGGGGCAGAGCCTCGAACACTGAAGCTTTCTTT
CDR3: CASSLGGRASNTEAFF

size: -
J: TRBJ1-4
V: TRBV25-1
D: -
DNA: TGTGCCAGCAGTAAGCACGGTTCTAATGAAAAACTGTTTTTT
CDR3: CASSKHGSNEKLFF

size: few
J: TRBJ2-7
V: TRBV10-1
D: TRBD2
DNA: TGCGCCAGCAGCCCCGGACTAGCGGGCACCTACGAGCAGTACTTC
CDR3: CASSPGLAGTYEQYF

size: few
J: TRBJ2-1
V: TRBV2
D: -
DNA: TGTGCCAGCAGTGAAAGTTTGACGGTCAATGAGCAGTTCTTC
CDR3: CASSESLTVNEQFF